Each of the 21 T cell receptor beta chains below was sequenced from the same sample in a study of blood T cell repertoires in COVID-19 (dated by TCRdb to between 2020 and 2021). Library generation was performed with the immunoSEQ multiplex PCR assay. TCRdb took over this immuneACCESS table, retaining in-frame rearrangements with V and J assigned. Such tables are incomplete; in checked studies, under half of the missing clones stem from an unresolved V gene, and the remainder is unexplained. Recorded for this sample are around 150,000 clones; 70% to 85% of them occurred a single time. The ten largest clones represent around 9.9% of the sample. Input material: peripheral blood. Receptors originate from a man aged 60 to 75 who had recovered from COVID-19.

This clone was seen a single time. This rearrangement joins TRBV28 to TRBJ2-1; D is perhaps TRBD1 (6 bases). Germline lookup yields CDR1 MDHEN and CDR2 SYDVKM. Trimming left V 8 bases short and J 6 bases short, with 14 bases between. This CDR3 spans 13 amino acids. The DNA of the CDR3 is TGTGCCAGCCTTAACCGGGACATCAATGAGCAGTTCTTC. As protein: CASLNRDINEQFF.

This clone was observed a handful of times. The genes are TRBV28 and TRBJ2-7; 7 bases are shared with TRBD2. J gave up 5 bases and V 6 bases, and 19 bases lay outside the gene matches. CDR1 is MDHEN, CDR2 SYDVKM, per germline. CDR3 size: 17 residues. The CDR3 loop is CASRTLGAGEPRNEQYF. For the CDR3, the DNA is TGTGCCAGCAGGACCCTTGGGGCGGGAGAGCCACGGAACGAGCAGTACTTC.

The chain uses TRBV9 and TRBJ1-1, with 8 bases fitting TRBD1. The V and J ends lost 1 base and 5 bases, in that order; junction bases with no gene match: 7. The CDR3 has 15 amino acids. Germline CDR1 SGDLS, CDR2 YYNGEE. Written as DNA, the CDR3 is TGTGCCAGCAGCGTACTTACAGGGGGACGGACTGAAGCTTTCTTT. The encoded protein is CASSVLTGGRTEAFF.

V usage is TRBV6-1 and J usage is TRBJ1-2, with unresolved D. CDR1 MNHNS and CDR2 SASEGT come from the germline V gene. This CDR3 has 13 amino acids. V lost 1 base and J lost 4, with 7 bases in between. The chain's CDR3 is CASSEGQIYGYTF. The CDR3 nucleotides read TGTGCCAGCAGTGAAGGGCAGATCTATGGCTACACCTTC.

The chain links TRBV27 to TRBJ1-6; 8 positions agree with TRBD1. There are 16 residues in the CDR3. J gave up 10 bases and V 0 bases, and 8 bases lay outside the gene matches. Germline-derived CDR1 and CDR2 are MNHEY and SMNVEV (reference sequence). The CDR3 is CASSLSGTGFLSPLHF. The CDR3 bases are TGTGCCAGCAGTTTATCCGGGACAGGCTTTTTATCACCCCTCCACTTT.

The genes are TRBV24-1 and TRBJ2-3; D unresolved. The V and J ends lost 3 bases and 6 bases respectively, with 9 bases between them. Germline V gene sequence: CDR1 KGHDR, CDR2 SFDVKD. The CDR3 is made up of 13 amino acids. CDR3 sequence reads: CATSDPPLDTQYF. The CDR3, as DNA: TGTGCCACCAGTGATCCCCCCTTGGATACGCAGTATTTT.

This clone occurred many times. This chain joins TRBV28 and TRBJ1-5; D call uncertain. V was clipped by 5 bases and J by 6 bases, with 14 bases between them. There are 14 residues in the CDR3. Germline lookup yields CDR1 MDHEN and CDR2 SYDVKM. As DNA, the CDR3 is TGTGCCAGCAGTCGGCCCAGTCGAGGTCAGCCCCAGCATTTT. Its protein is CASSRPSRGQPQHF.

The chain links TRBV28 to TRBJ1-5; TRBD1 might be the D (5 bases). The germline CDR1 and CDR2 sequences are MDHEN and SYDVKM. The length of the CDR3 is 14 residues. V was shortened by 2 bases and J by 4 bases, with 9 bases between the two germline ends. Written as DNA, the CDR3 is TGTGCCAGCAGTTTACCAGGGATGAATCAGCCCCAGCATTTT. It is translated as CASSLPGMNQPQHF.

J is TRBJ2-3 and V is TRBV7-2; 8 bases are shared with TRBD1. The trim removed 4 bases at V and 7 bases at J, leaving 13 bases unmatched. Germline-derived CDR1 and CDR2 are SGHTA and FQGNSA. The CDR3 runs 16 residues. CDR3 sequence: CASSSGVGDRPHTQYF. Here the CDR3 DNA reads TGTGCCAGCAGCTCGGGGGTCGGGGACAGGCCACATACGCAGTATTTT.

The table lists this clone with a count of one. The CDR3 bases are TGTGCCAGCAGCTTAGATGGACTAGCGGACGGCGAGCAGTACTTC. It yields the protein CASSLDGLADGEQYF. The rearrangement links TRBV11-2 to TRBJ2-7, with 10 bases lining up with TRBD2. The germline CDR1 and CDR2 sequences are SGHAT and FQNNGV. This CDR3 is built from 15 residues. V shed 0 bases, J shed 6 bases, and the junction held 5 bases outside the gene matches.

This clone turned up a few times. The chain combines TRBV18 with TRBJ1-5; no clear D gene. This CDR3 is built from 13 residues. Germline lookup yields CDR1 KGHSH and CDR2 LQKENI. V lost 4 bases, J lost 5 bases, and 9 bases lay in between. CDR3 sequence reads: CASSQGDDQPQHF. In DNA form, the CDR3 reads TGTGCCAGCTCACAGGGAGACGATCAGCCCCAGCATTTT.

The chain combines TRBV7-2 with TRBJ2-1; 9 nucleotides align to TRBD2. V shed 5 bases, J shed 6 bases, and the junction held 5 bases outside the gene matches. The CDR3 totals 14 residues. Germline assignment: CDR1 SGHTA and CDR2 FQGNSA. CDR3 in DNA: TGTGCCAGCAGCGCAGGACTAGCGTCCAATGAGCAGTTCTTC. Amino acids: CASSAGLASNEQFF. The whole variable domain, remainder taken from reference TRBV7-2 and TRBJ2-1, is GAGVSQSPSNKVTEKGKDVELRCDPISGHTALYWYRQSLGQGLEFLIYFQGNSAPDKSGLPSDRFSAERTGGSVSTLTIQRTQQEDSAVYLCASSAGLASNEQFFGPGTRLTVL.

This sequence joins TRBV19 and TRBJ2-2; the match to TRBD2 covers 7 bases. V gave up 2 bases and J gave up 0 bases; unmatched junction bases: 12. Germline V gene data show CDR1 as LNHDA and CDR2 as SQIVND (reference sequence). The CDR3 sequence is 19 residues long. The CDR3 loop reads CASSIYRTGAGSNTGELFF. The DNA for the CDR3 is TGTGCCAGTAGTATATATCGAACGGGAGCGGGGTCGAACACCGGGGAGCTGTTTTTT.

V usage is TRBV2 and J usage is TRBJ1-5; perhaps TRBD1 as D (5 bases). This CDR3 region has 14 residues. Germline V gene data show CDR1 as SNHLY and CDR2 as FYNNEI. Trimming removed 4 bases from V and 6 bases from J, with 13 bases in between. The CDR3 region is CASSAQGESQPQHF. The CDR3 DNA sequence: TGTGCCAGCAGTGCTCAGGGTGAGAGTCAGCCCCAGCATTTT.

The chain couples TRBV6-5 to TRBJ1-5, with a weak D call TRBD1 (6 bases). The CDR3 is 14 amino acids. The germline CDR1 and CDR2 sequences are MNHEY and SVGAGI. V was cut by 7 bases and J by 4 bases, with 14 bases left in between. The CDR3 DNA sequence: TGTGCCAGCAAGACAGGACCACTTAATCAGCCCCAGCATTTT. It codes for CASKTGPLNQPQHF.

The chain is built from TRBV27 and TRBJ2-7; maybe TRBD2 (5 bases). The CDR3 runs to 15 residues. Germline V gene lookup returns CDR1 MNHEY and CDR2 SMNVEV (reference sequence). Trimming left V 4 bases short and J 2 bases short, with 15 bases between. CDR3 coding DNA: TGTGCCAGCAGTTCCTCCGGGCTGAGGGCCTACGAGCAGTACTTC. It encodes CASSSSGLRAYEQYF.

The genes are TRBV19 and TRBJ1-5, with D maybe TRBD1 (5 bases). Germline CDR1 reads LNHDA; CDR2 reads SQIVND (reference sequence). V was shortened by 1 base and J by 9 bases, with 16 bases between the two germline ends. This CDR3 spans 15 amino acids. CDR3 nucleotides: TGTGCCAGTAGTATAGGAGCTCGGGGGAATTGGCCCCAGCATTTT. Amino acid sequence: CASSIGARGNWPQHF.

The V gene is TRBV5-1, the J gene TRBJ2-3; 7 bases line up with TRBD2. CDR1 is SGHRS, CDR2 YFSETQ, per germline. The length of the CDR3 is 16 residues. The V and J ends lost 0 bases and 2 bases, in that order; junction bases with no gene match: 6. CDR3: CASSLGASGDTDTQYF. The CDR3 bases are TGCGCCAGCAGCTTGGGGGCTAGCGGAGACACAGATACGCAGTATTTT. Full variable domain (missing parts from reference TRBV5-1 and TRBJ2-3): KAGVTQTPRYLIKTRGQQVTLSCSPISGHRSVSWYQQTPGQGLQFLFEYFSETQRNKGNFPGRFSGRQFSNSRSEMNVSTLELGDSALYLCASSLGASGDTDTQYFGPGTRLTVL.

The chain combines TRBV7-2 with TRBJ1-6; TRBD1 matches at 7 bases. Germline V gene lookup returns CDR1 SGHTA and CDR2 FQGNSA. The length of the CDR3 is 15 residues. The J segment lost 7 bases and the V segment lost 3 bases, leaving 6 bases of the junction unmatched. The CDR3, as DNA: TGTGCCAGCAGCTTTTCAACAGGGGCCAATTCACCCCTCCACTTT. Translation gives CASSFSTGANSPLHF.

The rearrangement joins TRBV6-2 or TRBV6-3 to TRBJ1-5; 9 bases line up with TRBD1. Losses at the gene ends were 6 bases for V and 6 bases for J; bases not matched to a gene: 15. The CDR3 runs 17 residues. CDR1 MNHEY and CDR2 SVGEGT come from the germline V gene. The CDR3 region has the DNA TGTGCCAGCAGCCGACGGACAGGGGTCTTCGCGGCTCAGCCCCAGCATTTT. Translating it yields CASSRRTGVFAAQPQHF.

The gene calls are TRBV28 and TRBJ1-1; TRBD1 might be the D (5 bases). Germline V gives CDR1 MDHEN, CDR2 SYDVKM. The V and J ends lost 1 base and 0 bases respectively, with 24 bases between them. This CDR3 contains 20 residues. The CDR3 bases are TGTGCCAGCAGTTTATCTGTTTTTGCCCGAGGACACCCGATGAACACTGAAGCTTTCTTT. Residues: CASSLSVFARGHPMNTEAFF.